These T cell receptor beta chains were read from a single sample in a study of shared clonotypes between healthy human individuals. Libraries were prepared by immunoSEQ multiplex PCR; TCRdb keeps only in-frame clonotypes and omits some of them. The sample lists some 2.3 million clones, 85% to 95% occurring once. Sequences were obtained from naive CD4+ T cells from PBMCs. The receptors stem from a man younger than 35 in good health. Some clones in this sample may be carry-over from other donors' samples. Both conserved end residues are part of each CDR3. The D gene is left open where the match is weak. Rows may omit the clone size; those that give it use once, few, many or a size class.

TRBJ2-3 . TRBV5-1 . TGCGCCAGCAGCCGGCCGACAGGATCCGTGGAGTATTTT CASSRPTGSVEYF
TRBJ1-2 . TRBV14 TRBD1 TGTGCCAGCAGCTATGGGACAGCACAAGTTGGCTACACCTTC CASSYGTAQVGYTF
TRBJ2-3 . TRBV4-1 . TGCGCCAGCAGCCAAGATGGGCTGTACACAGATACGCAGTATTTT CASSQDGLYTDTQYF
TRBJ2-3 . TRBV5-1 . TGCGCCAGCAGCCTCCAAGGGGGAGATACGCAGTATTTT CASSLQGGDTQYF
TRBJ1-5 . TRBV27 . TGTGCCAGCAGTTTCCAACGGGGTAGCAATCAGCCCCAGCATTTT CASSFQRGSNQPQHF
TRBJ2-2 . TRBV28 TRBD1 TGTGCCAGCAGCCGCCGGGGACAGGGGGTGAATTCGGGCACCGGGGAGCTGTTTTTT CASSRRGQGVNSGTGELFF
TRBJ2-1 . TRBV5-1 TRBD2 TGCGCCAGCAGCTGGGGACTAGCGGAGACCAATGAGCAGTTCTTC CASSWGLAETNEQFF
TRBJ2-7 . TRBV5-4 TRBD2 TGTGCCAGCAGAAGTGGAAGCGGGAGCCGCTACGAGCAGTACTTC CASRSGSGSRYEQYF
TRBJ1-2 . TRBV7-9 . TGTGCCAGCATGTCGACAGGCCGCTATGGCTACACCTTC CASMSTGRYGYTF
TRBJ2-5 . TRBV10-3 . TGTGCCATCAGTGAGAAAAAGGGGTCGGGCCCAGAGACCCAGTACTTC CAISEKKGSGPETQYF
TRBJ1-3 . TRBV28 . TGTGCCAGCAGTTTCACATCCTCTGGAAACACCATATATTTT CASSFTSSGNTIYF
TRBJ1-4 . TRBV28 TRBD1 TGTGCCAGCAGTTCCCCTTATCAGGGGGCCCTTAATGAAAAACTGTTTTTT CASSSPYQGALNEKLFF
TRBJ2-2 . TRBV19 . TGTGCTTCAGGGGGAGGGCGGTTCACCGGGGAGCTGTTTTTT CASGGGRFTGELFF
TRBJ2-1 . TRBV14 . TGTGCCAGCAGCCCAGGACTTTTTCTAAACAATGAGCAGTTCTTC CASSPGLFLNNEQFF
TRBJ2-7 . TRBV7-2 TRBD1 TGTGCCAGCAGCCACTTCCCGGGACAGGGAAATTACGAGCAGTACTTC CASSHFPGQGNYEQYF
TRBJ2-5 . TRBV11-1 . TGTGCCAGCAGCCTAACAGGGCTATCAGAGACCCAGTACTTC CASSLTGLSETQYF
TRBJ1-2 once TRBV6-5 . TGTGCCAGCAGTTACTCGATCGGTCGGGGCGCACAGACCTTC CASSYSIGRGAQTF
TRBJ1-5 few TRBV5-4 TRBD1 TGTGCCAGCAGTATGGACAGGGGGAGAAGGGAGGCCCAGCATTTT CASSMDRGRREAQHF
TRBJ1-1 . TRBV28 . TGTGCCAGCAGTTTCGGAGGGACTGGGACTGAAGCTTTCTTT CASSFGGTGTEAFF
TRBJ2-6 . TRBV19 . TGTGCCAGTAGTACCTCCGGGGGAGAAGCTGGGGCCAACGTCCTGACTTTC CASSTSGGEAGANVLTF
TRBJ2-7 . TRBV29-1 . TGCAGCGCCGTACACCAAAGCCGGGACTACGAGCAGTACTTC CSAVHQSRDYEQYF
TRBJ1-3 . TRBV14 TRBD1 TGTGCCAGCAGCCTTTTTGGGACAGGGCAAGGAAACACCATATATTTT CASSLFGTGQGNTIYF
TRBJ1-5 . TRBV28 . TGTGCCAGCACCCCGATTCCATTAGGACAGCCCCAGCATTTT CASTPIPLGQPQHF
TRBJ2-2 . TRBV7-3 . TGTGCCAGCAGCTCGGACTTTGACACCGGGGAGCTGTTTTTT CASSSDFDTGELFF
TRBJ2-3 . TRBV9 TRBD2 TGTGCCAGCAGCCCAGGTGGGACTAGTGGCACAGATACGCAGTATTTT CASSPGGTSGTDTQYF
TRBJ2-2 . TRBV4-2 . TGTGCCAGCAGCACCCTGGCGGAATCCGGGGAGCTGTTTTTT CASSTLAESGELFF
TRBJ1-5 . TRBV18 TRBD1 TGTGCCAGCTCTCTCTTGCAACAGGGGGCTGGTAGTCAGCCCCAGCATTTT CASSLLQQGAGSQPQHF
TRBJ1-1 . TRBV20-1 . TGCAGTGTCTACTTCGTGACTGAAGCTTTCTTT CSVYFVTEAFF